A single sample is the source of the 29 T cell receptor beta chains below, sequenced in a study of Ad26.COV2.S vaccination and SARS-CoV-2 variants. TCRdb's table, derived via immunoSEQ multiplex PCR, lists solely in-frame clones and lacks some. The table includes some 460,000 clones, about 88% detected once. Treatment denoted: 15 to 20 received Ad26.COV2.S at low or high dose, single or two shots; 5 received placebo; per-sample allocation not given. Samples analyzed were those drawn on day 63 after the first vaccine or placebo injection. Sample: peripheral blood, taken in a trial of Ad26.COV2.S vaccine versus placebo. Receptors were obtained from a person aged 18-65 years who received the Ad26.COV2.S COVID-19 vaccine or a placebo.

The chain combines TRBV20-1 with TRBJ1-6; no clear D gene. The CDR3 spans 17 residues. The germline V and J ends were trimmed by 3 bases and 0 bases, with 15 bases remaining between them. Germline-derived CDR1 and CDR2 are DFQATT and SNEGSKA (reference sequence). The CDR3, as DNA: TGCAGTGCTAGTCGTTCGGGCACCAGCTCCTATAATTCACCCCTCCACTTT. Protein sequence: CSASRSGTSSYNSPLHF.

The gene calls are TRBV6-6 and TRBJ1-2, with D perhaps TRBD1 (6 bases). This CDR3 contains 13 residues. From germline, CDR1 is MNHNY and CDR2 SVGAGI (reference sequence). V shed 10 bases and J shed 1 base, with 13 bases lying between them. CDR3 in amino acids: CAIRTANNYGYTF. CDR3 nucleotides: TGTGCCATCCGGACAGCCAATAACTATGGCTACACCTTC.

The chain joins TRBV7-2 to TRBJ2-5; TRBD1 might be the D (5 bases). Per the germline V gene, CDR1 is SGHTA and CDR2 is FQGNSA. The CDR3 contains 13 residues. The V gene lost 5 bases and the J gene lost 4 bases, with 11 bases spanning the gap. This chain's CDR3 is CASSLGVRETQYF. The CDR3 coding sequence is TGTGCCAGCAGCCTAGGGGTGCGAGAGACCCAGTACTTC.

The rearrangement links TRBV5-5 to TRBJ2-5; 13 bases agree with TRBD2. The CDR3 has 17 amino acids. V was pared by 3 bases and J by 4 bases, with 9 bases of the junction left unmatched. Germline V gene data show CDR1 as SGHKS and CDR2 as YYEKEE (reference sequence). The CDR3 loop reads CASSWRTSGRQRETQYF. CDR3 DNA: TGTGCCAGCAGCTGGAGGACTAGCGGGAGACAACGAGAGACCCAGTACTTC.

The chain has TRBV7-9 and TRBJ1-3; D gene unclear. The CDR3 has 12 residues. The germline CDR1 and CDR2 sequences are SEHNR and FQNEAQ (reference sequence). V gave up 3 bases and J gave up 10 bases, with 10 bases separating them. CDR3: CASSFNAQTIYF. CDR3 coding DNA: TGTGCCAGCAGCTTTAACGCCCAAACCATATATTTT.

This clone came up once. V gene TRBV27 combines with J gene TRBJ2-1; 12 bases align to TRBD2. This CDR3 has 15 amino acids. J lost 2 bases, V lost 6 bases, and 2 bases had no gene match. Germline CDR1 is MNHEY and CDR2 is SMNVEV (reference sequence). CDR3 amino acids: CASRGLAGPYNEQFF. The CDR3 DNA is TGTGCCAGCAGAGGACTAGCGGGACCCTACAATGAGCAGTTCTTC.

The V gene is TRBV18, the J gene TRBJ2-5; D is perhaps TRBD2 (5 bases). In germline, CDR1 is KGHSH, CDR2 LQKENI. CDR3 length: 16 residues. The V end lost 6 bases, the J end lost 0 bases, and 17 bases lay between the germline ends. The CDR3 DNA sequence: TGTGCCAGCTCTCTCGGCGTAGCGACAAACCAAGAGACCCAGTACTTC. It yields the protein CASSLGVATNQETQYF.

This clone occurred once. This chain joins TRBV27 and TRBJ1-1; TRBD1 might be the D (6 bases). V was shortened by 3 bases and J by 6 bases, with 11 bases between the two germline ends. The CDR3 has 13 amino acids. The germline gives CDR1 MNHEY, CDR2 SMNVEV (reference sequence). CDR3 amino acids: CASSFSRGSEAFF. As DNA, the CDR3 is TGTGCCAGCAGTTTCTCCAGGGGATCTGAAGCTTTCTTT.

The V call is TRBV7-3, the J call TRBJ2-1, with D uncertain. CDR1 is SGHTA, CDR2 FQGTGA, per germline. The length of the CDR3 is 13 residues. Trimming shortened V by 3 bases and J by 5 bases, and 8 bases separated the two germline ends. CDR3 protein: CASSLNQHNEQFF. DNA for the CDR3: TGTGCCAGCAGCTTGAACCAGCACAATGAGCAGTTCTTC.

This clone was detected only a few times. The chain couples TRBV25-1 to TRBJ2-5; 8 bases map to TRBD1. Germline lookup yields CDR1 MGHDK and CDR2 SYGVNS. The CDR3 contains 15 residues. Trimming cost V 0 bases and J 2 bases; bases outside gene matches: 2. The CDR3 DNA reads as TGTGCCAGCAGTGAATATAGGACAGGGCAAGAGACCCAGTACTTC. Its translation: CASSEYRTGQETQYF.

Turning to this clone: Additional DNA sequences in this sample encode the identical CDR3. The CDR3 loop is CSVGYEQYF. In DNA, the CDR3 is TGCAGTGTGGGCTACGAGCAGTACTTC. This chain uses TRBV20-1 with TRBJ2-7, with D hard to call. The germline CDR1 and CDR2 sequences are DFQATT and SNEGSKA (reference sequence). The germline V and J ends were trimmed by 7 bases and 3 bases, with 4 bases remaining between them. The CDR3 runs 9 residues.

This clone came up a few times. The rearrangement joins TRBV6-5 to TRBJ1-2, with 7 nucleotides matching TRBD1. CDR3 size: 13 residues. Germline V CDR1 and CDR2: MNHEY, SVGAGI. The trim removed 4 bases at V and 8 bases at J, leaving 7 bases unmatched. The CDR3 here is CASSSGQERGYTF. The CDR3 DNA reads TGTGCCAGCAGTTCCGGACAGGAGAGGGGCTACACCTTC.

This chain connects TRBV28 to TRBJ1-5, with D maybe TRBD1 (6 bases). The V end lost 3 bases, the J end lost 5 bases, and 14 bases lay between the germline ends. CDR1 MDHEN and CDR2 SYDVKM come from the germline V gene. This CDR3 is 15 amino acids long. In nucleotides, the CDR3 is TGTGCCAGCAGTTTTTTAGGGGGTGTCTATCAGCCCCAGCATTTT. Translating it yields CASSFLGGVYQPQHF.

This clone was detected only once. The chain recombines TRBV30 with TRBJ1-5; TRBD1 matches at 9 bases. The J segment lost 4 bases and the V segment lost 2 bases, leaving 21 bases of the junction unmatched. The CDR3 loop spans 20 amino acids. CDR1 and CDR2 (germline): GTSNPN, SVGIG (reference sequence). The CDR3 spells CAWSSGGEAGTGTRNQPQHF. The CDR3 bases are TGTGCCTGGAGTAGTGGGGGCGAGGCCGGGACAGGGACAAGAAATCAGCCCCAGCATTTT.

The chain joins TRBV18 to TRBJ2-7; 10 bases line up with TRBD2. CDR3 size: 15 residues. Looked up from germline, CDR1 is KGHSH and CDR2 is LQKENI. V shed 3 bases and J 4 bases; nucleotides not matched to a gene: 6. The CDR3 region is CASSPQGLAEYEQYF. CDR3 nucleotides: TGTGCCAGCTCACCGCAAGGACTAGCGGAATACGAGCAGTACTTC.

The CDR3 bases are TGTGCCAGCAGGTCACGGGCGAACACTGAAGCTTTCTTT. This encodes CASRSRANTEAFF. The J gene is TRBJ1-1, the V gene TRBV5-4; the D is unclear. Germline V gene sequence: CDR1 SGHNT, CDR2 YYREEE (reference sequence). CDR3 length equals 13 residues. Deletions cut 5 bases from V and 1 base from J, with 9 bases between.

The chain recombines TRBV5-5 with TRBJ1-2; 8 nucleotides line up with TRBD1. The CDR3 is 15 amino acids. V lost 0 bases, J lost 5 bases, and 6 bases stayed unmatched. Germline V gene data show CDR1 as SGHKS and CDR2 as YYEKEE (reference sequence). As DNA, the CDR3 is TGTGCCAGCAGCTTGGGCGGACAGGGAGGTTATGGCTACACCTTC. It translates to CASSLGGQGGYGYTF. Full variable domain (remainder filled in from reference TRBV5-5 and TRBJ1-2): DAGVTQSPTHLIKTRGQQVTLRCSPISGHKSVSWYQQVLGQGPQFIFQYYEKEERGRGNFPDRFSARQFPNYSSELNVNALLLGDSALYLCASSLGGQGGYGYTFGSGTRLTVV.

The V and J genes are TRBV6-2 or TRBV6-3 and TRBJ1-5; tentative D call: TRBD1 (5 bases). Germline V gene data show CDR1 as MNHEY and CDR2 as SVGEGT. The CDR3 has 16 residues. V was shortened by 5 bases and J by 5 bases, with 19 bases between the two germline ends. CDR3 nucleotide sequence: TGTGCCAGCAGTCCGAGGACGGGGGTGTGGGATCAGCCCCAGCATTTT. Protein: CASSPRTGVWDQPQHF.

The genes are TRBV18 and TRBJ2-1, with D possibly being TRBD1 (5 bases). The ends were cut back, 1 base at V and 3 bases at J, with 7 bases in the middle. Germline values: CDR1 KGHSH, CDR2 LQKENI. The CDR3 contains 14 residues. CDR3 sequence reads: CASSPLDNYNEQFF. The CDR3 DNA is TGTGCCAGCTCACCACTGGACAACTACAATGAGCAGTTCTTC.

This chain links TRBV2 with TRBJ2-1; no reliable D call. The germline gives CDR1 SNHLY, CDR2 FYNNEI. CDR3 length equals 10 residues. V was clipped by 7 bases and J by 5 bases, with 3 bases between them. CDR3 nucleotide sequence: TGTGCCAGCACGAACAATGAGCAGTTCTTC. Translation gives CASTNNEQFF.

This clone appeared once. V and J are TRBV4-1 and TRBJ2-2; no firm D call. V was shortened by 4 bases and J by 7 bases, with 13 bases between the two germline ends. The CDR3 contains 14 residues. In germline, CDR1 is MGHRA, CDR2 YSYEKL. CDR3 sequence (DNA): TGCGCCAGCAGCCCCGAATCACAATTCGGGGAGCTGTTTTTT. This gives the protein CASSPESQFGELFF.

The chain employs TRBV6-2 or TRBV6-3 and TRBJ1-1, with TRBD1 matching 8 bases. From germline, CDR1 is MNHEY and CDR2 SVGEGT. The CDR3 covers 16 residues. The V segment lost 5 bases and the J segment 2 bases; nucleotides outside the gene matches: 10. As DNA, the CDR3 is TGTGCCAGCAGTAATCCAAGACAGGGGTTAAACACTGAAGCTTTCTTT. It translates to CASSNPRQGLNTEAFF.

The chain couples TRBV7-9 to TRBJ2-3; D is ambiguous. Trimming removed 1 base from V and 11 bases from J, with 13 bases in between. The CDR3 is 13 amino acids. Germline lookup yields CDR1 SEHNR and CDR2 FQNEAQ (reference sequence). The CDR3 here is CASSLEVEVGQYF. DNA of the CDR3: TGTGCCAGCAGCTTAGAAGTGGAAGTGGGGCAGTATTTT. The whole variable domain, filled in from reference TRBV7-9 and TRBJ2-3, reads DTGVSQNPRHKITKRGQNVTFRCDPISEHNRLYWYRQTLGQGPEFLTYFQNEAQLEKSRLLSDRFSAERPKGSFSTLEIQRTEQGDSAMYLCASSLEVEVGQYFGPGTRLTVL.

This clone appeared a single time. The rearrangement joins TRBV18 to TRBJ2-7, with TRBD1 as a possible D gene (5 bases). Germline V gene data show CDR1 as KGHSH and CDR2 as LQKENI. The V end lost 2 bases, the J end lost 0 bases, and 11 bases lay between the germline ends. The CDR3 extends over 15 amino acids. CDR3 in amino acids: CASSPAEGASYEQYF. In nucleotides, the CDR3 is TGTGCCAGCTCACCAGCGGAAGGGGCCTCCTACGAGCAGTACTTC. Supplemented by reference TRBV18 and TRBJ2-7, the full variable domain reads NAGVMQNPRHLVRRRGQEARLRCSPMKGHSHVYWYRQLPEEGLKFMVYLQKENIIDESGMPKERFSAEFPKEGPSILRIQQVVRGDSAAYFCASSPAEGASYEQYFGPGTRLTVT.

This chain uses TRBV20-1 with TRBJ2-7; perhaps TRBD1 as D (5 bases). The CDR3 is 11 amino acids. Germline V gives CDR1 DFQATT, CDR2 SNEGSKA (reference sequence). V shed 3 bases and J shed 10 bases, with 13 bases lying between them. For the CDR3, the DNA is TGCAGTGCTAGGAGTGGTGGGGCCCAGTACTTC. This sequence encodes CSARSGGAQYF.

The rearrangement links TRBV5-4 to TRBJ1-3, with D maybe TRBD1 (6 bases). This CDR3 is 15 amino acids long. CDR1 and CDR2 (germline): SGHNT, YYREEE (reference sequence). The ends were cut back, 4 bases at V and 2 bases at J, with 13 bases in the middle. The CDR3 is CASSPGGGAGNTIYF. The CDR3 DNA is TGTGCCAGCAGCCCCGGGGGGGGCGCTGGAAACACCATATATTTT.

This sequence joins TRBV7-2 and TRBJ2-5, with D unclear. This CDR3 contains 14 residues. The germline V and J ends were trimmed by 4 bases and 9 bases, with 18 bases remaining between them. Germline V gives CDR1 SGHTA, CDR2 FQGNSA. The CDR3 region is CASSSPPVGLAQYF. CDR3 DNA: TGTGCCAGCAGCTCACCCCCTGTAGGTCTGGCCCAGTACTTC.

The chain links TRBV7-3 to TRBJ2-3, with D uncertain. CDR1 SGHTA and CDR2 FQGTGA come from the germline V gene. This CDR3 has 15 amino acids. Trimming removed 2 bases from V and 2 bases from J, with 11 bases in between. Here the CDR3 reads CASSLRGGDTDTQYF. The CDR3 bases are TGTGCCAGCAGCTTACGCGGCGGCGACACAGATACGCAGTATTTT.

The chain links TRBV6-5 to TRBJ2-7, with D perhaps TRBD1 or TRBD2 (5 bases each). V lost 8 bases, J lost 4 bases, and 12 bases lay in between. Germline CDR1 MNHEY, CDR2 SVGAGI. This CDR3 region has 12 residues. The chain's CDR3 is CASRDGAYEQYF. The CDR3 DNA is TGTGCCAGCCGGGACGGGGCGTACGAGCAGTACTTC.